These T cell receptor beta chains were read from a single sample in a study of post-analysis software for immune sequencing data. A single record per CDR3 protein comes from TCRdb applying MiXCR to the PCR reads. The data contain roughly 800,000 distinct CDR3 sequences, 53% of them seen just once; the ten biggest clones take up approximately 4.5%. The source material was blood. Receptor source: a girl aged 10-17 years with multiple sclerosis. CDR3s include the opening cysteine and the closing phenylalanine or tryptophan. Each record gives: CDR3 protein, V gene, J gene.

CDR3aa: CVSSWGLATDTQYF
v_gene: TRBV6-2/TRBV6-3
j_gene: TRBJ2-3

CDR3aa: CASSWGTGGNEQYF
v_gene: TRBV5-1
j_gene: TRBJ2-7

CDR3aa: CATSSPGQGKTGELFF
v_gene: TRBV15
j_gene: TRBJ2-2

CDR3aa: CASSYSPEGNQPQHF
v_gene: TRBV6-6
j_gene: TRBJ1-5

CDR3aa: CSAKRTGAPYEQYF
v_gene: TRBV29-1
j_gene: TRBJ2-7

CDR3aa: CASSQEVAGGYEQYF
v_gene: TRBV4-1
j_gene: -

CDR3aa: CAIGLVETYEQYF
v_gene: TRBV10-3
j_gene: TRBJ2-7

CDR3aa: CASSLTMRSTDTQYF
v_gene: TRBV7-3
j_gene: TRBJ2-3

CDR3aa: CTSSEGLASYEQYF
v_gene: TRBV7-2
j_gene: TRBJ2-7

CDR3aa: CASRSVLGYEQYF
v_gene: TRBV6-6
j_gene: -

CDR3aa: CASSEYDLVAQPQHF
v_gene: TRBV2
j_gene: TRBJ1-5

CDR3aa: CASETGDIEQYF
v_gene: TRBV5-1
j_gene: TRBJ2-7

CDR3aa: CASSANRGYEQYF
v_gene: TRBV5-1
j_gene: TRBJ2-7

CDR3aa: CSALVSYEQYF
v_gene: TRBV20-1
j_gene: TRBJ2-7

CDR3aa: CASSPGGRGGNTGELFF
v_gene: TRBV2
j_gene: TRBJ2-2

CDR3aa: CASKTDALAKNIQYF
v_gene: TRBV6-2/TRBV6-3
j_gene: TRBJ2-4

CDR3aa: CASSFSAPYEQYF
v_gene: TRBV12-3/TRBV12-4
j_gene: TRBJ2-7

CDR3aa: CASRREFYEQYF
v_gene: TRBV5-1
j_gene: TRBJ2-7

CDR3aa: CASSSQGGDGIQYF
v_gene: TRBV7-2
j_gene: TRBJ2-4

CDR3aa: CASRPGQPLTYGYTF
v_gene: TRBV7-2
j_gene: TRBJ1-2

CDR3aa: CASNGWEGQDEQFF
v_gene: TRBV12-3/TRBV12-4
j_gene: TRBJ2-1

CDR3aa: CSARFRSPLAKNIQYF
v_gene: TRBV20-1
j_gene: TRBJ2-4

CDR3aa: CSASGTGISSYGYTF
v_gene: TRBV20-1
j_gene: TRBJ1-2

CDR3aa: CAGSLGSGGEAQYF
v_gene: TRBV5-1
j_gene: TRBJ2-3

CDR3aa: CASSPRGRDRNIQYF
v_gene: TRBV12-3/TRBV12-4
j_gene: TRBJ2-4

CDR3aa: CASSFPGQGMIGYTF
v_gene: TRBV5-4
j_gene: TRBJ1-2

CDR3aa: CASSLGAVRGDTQYF
v_gene: TRBV12-3/TRBV12-4
j_gene: TRBJ2-3

CDR3aa: CSAGLAGGTDTQYF
v_gene: TRBV29-1
j_gene: TRBJ2-3

CDR3aa: CASTPGSGGGGRGPYNEQFF
v_gene: TRBV12-3/TRBV12-4
j_gene: TRBJ2-1

CDR3aa: CASSEILEWQGTGYTF
v_gene: TRBV2
j_gene: TRBJ1-2

CDR3aa: CAASEGGRGGYTF
v_gene: TRBV10-3
j_gene: TRBJ1-2

CDR3aa: CASSFLAGAGETQYF
v_gene: TRBV5-1
j_gene: TRBJ2-5

CDR3aa: CASRLRGATMNTEAFF
v_gene: TRBV28
j_gene: TRBJ1-1

CDR3aa: CASSQVGLGSREQFF
v_gene: TRBV14
j_gene: TRBJ2-1

CDR3aa: CASSFRGVIAQETQYF
v_gene: TRBV5-6
j_gene: TRBJ2-5

CDR3aa: CASSKGSRIANYGYTF
v_gene: TRBV21-1
j_gene: TRBJ1-2

CDR3aa: CASSYGTFYNEQFF
v_gene: TRBV6-2/TRBV6-3
j_gene: TRBJ2-1

CDR3aa: CSAVRDRARNTEAFF
v_gene: TRBV20-1
j_gene: TRBJ1-1

CDR3aa: CSVTGRANEQFF
v_gene: TRBV29-1
j_gene: TRBJ2-1

CDR3aa: CASSLEPEQYGYTF
v_gene: TRBV7-9
j_gene: TRBJ1-2

CDR3aa: CASSTRQKLYNEQFF
v_gene: TRBV5-1
j_gene: TRBJ2-1

CDR3aa: CASSVGTTGNYEQYF
v_gene: TRBV9
j_gene: -

CDR3aa: CASTLQGFAPLHF
v_gene: TRBV7-8
j_gene: TRBJ1-6

CDR3aa: CSARNHHVAGETDTQYF
v_gene: TRBV20-1
j_gene: TRBJ2-3

CDR3aa: CASGNGVTYEQYF
v_gene: TRBV4-1
j_gene: -

CDR3aa: CASSGNIQYF
v_gene: TRBV7-9
j_gene: TRBJ2-4

CDR3aa: CASSYPSRPLTF
v_gene: TRBV6-5
j_gene: TRBJ1-2

CDR3aa: CASSFISYGLVAYNEQFF
v_gene: TRBV7-2
j_gene: TRBJ2-1

CDR3aa: CSANTGTGGLETQYF
v_gene: TRBV29-1
j_gene: TRBJ2-5

CDR3aa: CASSLRAEVPPTDTQYF
v_gene: TRBV4-1
j_gene: TRBJ2-3

CDR3aa: CASSYSYQTYEQYF
v_gene: TRBV6-5
j_gene: TRBJ2-7